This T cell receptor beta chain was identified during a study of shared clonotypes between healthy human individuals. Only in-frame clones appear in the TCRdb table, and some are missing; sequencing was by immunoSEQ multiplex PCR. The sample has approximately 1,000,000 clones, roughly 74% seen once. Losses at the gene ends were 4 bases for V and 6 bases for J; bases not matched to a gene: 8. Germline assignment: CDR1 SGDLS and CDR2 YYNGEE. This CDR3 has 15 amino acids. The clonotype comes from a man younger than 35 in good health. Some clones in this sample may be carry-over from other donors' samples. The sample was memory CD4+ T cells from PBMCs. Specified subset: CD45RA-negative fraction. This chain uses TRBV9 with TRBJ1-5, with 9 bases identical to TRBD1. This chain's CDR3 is CASSPGTGIGQPQHF. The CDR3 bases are TGTGCCAGCAGCCCCGGGACAGGGATCGGTCAGCCCCAGCATTTT.